The 30 T cell receptor beta chains below come from one sample, sequenced in a study of CD8+CD57+ T cells in acquired aplastic anemia. Sequenced patients had shown CD8+CD57+ cell expansion by flow cytometry. Genomic DNA provided the template from which TCR beta VDJ and CDR3 profiles were obtained. TCRdb re-called the reads with MiXCR, one entry per CDR3 protein. The table shows 150,000 or so distinct CDR3 sequences, with around half occurring only once. Material: sorted CD4+, CD8+, or CD8+CD57+ T cells (not recorded which) from PBMCs. The receptors stem from a human donor with aplastic anemia.

Only a few counts were recorded for this clonotype. This chain links TRBV7-8 with TRBJ1-2; perhaps TRBD1 as D (5 bases). The germline gives CDR1 SGHVS, CDR2 FQNEAQ. The ends were cut back, 5 bases at V and 4 bases at J, with 11 bases in the middle. The CDR3 is 13 residues long. CDR3 nucleotides: TGTGCCAGCAGCCCGCTGACAGTCTATGGCTACACCTTC. Protein: CASSPLTVYGYTF.

The V and J genes are TRBV19 and TRBJ2-3; either TRBD1 or TRBD2 may fit D (5 bases each). The CDR3 totals 14 residues. The V end lost 9 bases, the J end lost 0 bases, and 13 bases lay between the germline ends. CDR1 and CDR2 (germline): LNHDA, SQIVND (reference sequence). This CDR3 reads CASGTRDSTDTQYF. The CDR3 nucleotides read TGTGCCAGCGGGACCCGGGATAGCACAGATACGCAGTATTTT.

This sequence joins TRBV15 and TRBJ1-2; possibly TRBD1 for D (5 bases). Germline CDR1 is LNHNV and CDR2 is YYDKDF (reference sequence). The CDR3 runs 16 residues. V lost 0 bases to trimming and J lost 6 bases, with 17 bases between them. The CDR3 DNA reads as TGTGCCACCAGCAGAGATCAGGAGGCGGGGGTGCATGGCTACACCTTC. Amino acids: CATSRDQEAGVHGYTF.

This clonotype was picked up many times. This rearrangement joins TRBV19 to TRBJ2-1, with D unresolved. The CDR3 is 13 residues long. Germline assignment: CDR1 LNHDA and CDR2 SQIVND (reference sequence). V was shortened by 3 bases and J by 5 bases, with 8 bases between the two germline ends. CDR3 in DNA: TGTGCCAGTAGTATCGGAGCCAACAATGAGCAGTTCTTC. This codes for CASSIGANNEQFF.

This clonotype appeared a few times. The chain combines TRBV10-1 with TRBJ2-5, with TRBD1 as a possible D gene (6 bases). The CDR3 spans 14 residues. The V and J ends lost 7 bases and 1 base respectively, with 13 bases between them. CDR1 and CDR2 (germline): WNHNN, SYGVQD (reference sequence). The CDR3 region is CASNPTGCQETQYF. CDR3 DNA sequence: TGCGCCAGCAACCCGACAGGCTGCCAAGAGACCCAGTACTTC.

This clonotype came up many times. J is TRBJ2-5 and V is TRBV7-3, with 9 bases matching TRBD2. CDR1 is SGHTA and CDR2 is FQGTGA in the germline V gene. V dropped 5 bases and J dropped 5; count of bases not matched to a gene: 9. The CDR3 spans 15 residues. This chain's CDR3 is CASSPNSGRGETQYF. The CDR3 coding sequence is TGTGCCAGCAGCCCAAATAGCGGGAGAGGGGAGACCCAGTACTTC.

The J gene is TRBJ2-1, the V gene TRBV24-1, with D possibly TRBD2 on 7 matching bases. V lost 2 bases, J lost 9 bases, and 16 bases lay in between. CDR1 is KGHDR and CDR2 is SFDVKD in the germline V gene. There are 15 residues in the CDR3. The CDR3 region has the DNA TGTGCCACCAGTGATTGGGAGGGGGTACACAGTGAGCAGTTCTTC. Amino acid sequence: CATSDWEGVHSEQFF.

The chain joins TRBV29-1 to TRBJ2-7; TRBD1 is a possible D gene (5 bases). The CDR3 totals 11 residues. Trimming left V 3 bases short and J 3 bases short, with 6 bases between. From germline, CDR1 is SQVTM and CDR2 ANQGSEA. CDR3 bases: TGCAGCGTTGATGACAGCTACGAGCAGTACTTC. As protein: CSVDDSYEQYF.

This clonotype was observed many times. V and J are TRBV5-1 and TRBJ1-1, with a possible D match to TRBD1 (5 bases). This CDR3 is built from 14 residues. Trimming left V 0 bases short and J 6 bases short, with 12 bases between. Per the germline V gene, CDR1 is SGHRS and CDR2 is YFSETQ. CDR3 nucleotides: TGCGCCAGCAGCTTGGAAGGGGAGGGTGCTGAAGCTTTCTTT. It codes for CASSLEGEGAEAFF. Drawing the rest from reference TRBV5-1 and TRBJ1-1, the complete variable domain is KAGVTQTPRYLIKTRGQQVTLSCSPISGHRSVSWYQQTPGQGLQFLFEYFSETQRNKGNFPGRFSGRQFSNSRSEMNVSTLELGDSALYLCASSLEGEGAEAFFGQGTRLTVV.

This clonotype was seen more than once but under ten times. V gene TRBV28 combines with J gene TRBJ2-7; D gene unclear. Trimming stripped 3 bases from V and 1 base from J, with 4 bases between. The CDR3 loop spans 12 amino acids. CDR1 is MDHEN, CDR2 SYDVKM, per germline. The CDR3 nucleotides are TGTGCCAGCAGTTTTAGGTCCTACGAGCAGTACTTC. Translated: CASSFRSYEQYF.

V gene TRBV4-1 combines with J gene TRBJ2-1; 13 nucleotides line up with TRBD2. The CDR3 consists of 19 residues. J lost 6 bases, V lost 0 bases, and 11 bases had no gene match. Germline V gives CDR1 MGHRA, CDR2 YSYEKL. The CDR3 sequence is CASSQDRGTSGRAINEQFF. Written as DNA, the CDR3 is TGCGCCAGCAGCCAAGATCGTGGAACTAGCGGGAGGGCCATCAATGAGCAGTTCTTC.

The rearrangement uses TRBV19 and TRBJ2-1; 8 bases align to TRBD2. Germline V gene sequence: CDR1 LNHDA, CDR2 SQIVND (reference sequence). The junction had 11 bases not matched to a gene; V was cut back by 6 bases and J by 4 bases. The CDR3 covers 16 residues. The CDR3 DNA is TGTGCCAGTAGCCTACCGCTCCAGCGGGGGTACAATGAGCAGTTCTTC. The encoded protein is CASSLPLQRGYNEQFF.

J is TRBJ1-2 and V is TRBV28, with D possibly being TRBD1 (5 bases). The V end lost 7 bases, the J end lost 8 bases, and 26 bases lay between the germline ends. Germline V gene lookup returns CDR1 MDHEN and CDR2 SYDVKM. This CDR3 has 16 amino acids. The CDR3 sequence is CASTYEGTLISQGYTF. The DNA for the CDR3 is TGTGCCAGCACCTATGAAGGGACTTTAATTTCGCAGGGCTACACCTTC.

A few counts support this clonotype. The chain employs TRBV29-1 and TRBJ1-2, with no clear D. V gave up 5 bases and J gave up 0 bases, with 16 bases separating them. This CDR3 has 15 residues. The germline gives CDR1 SQVTM, CDR2 ANQGSEA. CDR3 sequence: CSVIRAGRTNYGYTF. CDR3 nucleotide sequence: TGCAGCGTTATTCGGGCAGGACGAACTAACTATGGCTACACCTTC.

V usage is TRBV7-9 and J usage is TRBJ1-1, with TRBD1 matching over 7 bases. The trim removed 7 bases at V and 5 bases at J, leaving 4 bases unmatched. The germline V gene encodes CDR1 SEHNR and CDR2 FQNEAQ (reference sequence). CDR3 size: 12 residues. The CDR3, as DNA: TGTGCCAGCATCATGGGACAGACTGAAGCTTTCTTT. The encoded protein is CASIMGQTEAFF.

This clonotype has ten or more counts. This rearrangement joins TRBV7-9 to TRBJ1-4, with 7 bases fitting TRBD1. The CDR3 runs 16 residues. Germline assignment: CDR1 SEHNR and CDR2 FQNEAQ (reference sequence). V shed 1 base, J shed 4 bases, and the junction held 6 bases outside the gene matches. The CDR3 sequence is CASSLGGGTVNEKLFF. In DNA form, the CDR3 reads TGTGCCAGCAGCTTAGGGGGGGGGACAGTTAATGAAAAACTGTTTTTT.

The chain is built from TRBV20-1 and TRBJ2-5; D possibly corresponds to TRBD2 (6 bases). The V end was cut by 3 bases, the J end by 4 bases, with 15 bases between. Germline lookup yields CDR1 DFQATT and CDR2 SNEGSKA (reference sequence). CDR3 size: 14 residues. The CDR3: CSASQFGGLETQYF. The CDR3 DNA sequence: TGCAGTGCTAGTCAGTTCGGGGGACTAGAGACCCAGTACTTC.

This clonotype was observed many times. The chain joins TRBV5-1 to TRBJ1-1, with D possibly TRBD1 on 5 matching bases. Germline loops: CDR1 SGHRS, CDR2 YFSETQ. The CDR3 is 16 residues long. V was shortened by 0 bases and J by 1 base, with 13 bases between the two germline ends. Written as DNA, the CDR3 is TGCGCCAGCAGCTTGGAGCCAGGGAGGGGGAACACTGAAGCTTTCTTT. Amino acids: CASSLEPGRGNTEAFF.

V is TRBV7-3 and J is TRBJ1-3; D ambiguous. The CDR3 contains 15 residues. Germline assignment: CDR1 SGHTA and CDR2 FQGTGA. The V end lost 3 bases, the J end lost 0 bases, and 9 bases lay between the germline ends. CDR3 DNA sequence: TGTGCCAGCAGCTTCTTCATATACTCTGGAAACACCATATATTTT. It encodes CASSFFIYSGNTIYF.

This rearrangement joins TRBV7-8 to TRBJ2-5; a possible D gene is TRBD2 (5 bases). V was pared by 6 bases and J by 5 bases, with 10 bases between. The CDR3 runs 12 residues. Germline V CDR1 and CDR2: SGHVS, FQNEAQ. The CDR3: CASSREVETQYF. CDR3 coding DNA: TGTGCCAGCAGTCGGGAAGTGGAGACCCAGTACTTC.

This clonotype was recorded at least ten times. The chain recombines TRBV7-9 with TRBJ1-4, with D perhaps TRBD1 (5 bases). The CDR3 length is 14 residues. V shed 5 bases and J shed 8 bases, with 15 bases lying between them. The germline V gene encodes CDR1 SEHNR and CDR2 FQNEAQ (reference sequence). CDR3 amino acids: CASSLPGTQEKLFF. CDR3 sequence (DNA): TGTGCCAGCAGCCTACCCGGGACCCAAGAAAAACTGTTTTTT.

This clonotype was detected many times. The chain uses TRBV5-1 and TRBJ1-2, with TRBD1 identical over 7 bases. V lost 0 bases, J lost 0 bases, and 2 bases stayed unmatched. In germline, CDR1 is SGHRS, CDR2 YFSETQ. The CDR3 runs 15 residues. The CDR3 reads CASSLATGANYGYTF. The CDR3 DNA sequence: TGCGCCAGCAGCTTGGCCACAGGGGCTAACTATGGCTACACCTTC.

This clonotype was counted a few times. This sequence joins TRBV13 and TRBJ1-1, with D possibly matching TRBD1 (5 bases). The CDR3 is made up of 16 amino acids. Germline values: CDR1 PRHDT, CDR2 FYEKMQ (reference sequence). V was clipped by 5 bases and J by 0 bases, with 16 bases between them. The CDR3 loop reads CASSPKVGTMNTEAFF. The CDR3 DNA is TGTGCCAGCAGCCCCAAGGTAGGGACTATGAACACTGAAGCTTTCTTT.

This rearrangement joins TRBV11-3 to TRBJ1-1; D uncertain. The CDR3 extends over 15 amino acids. The germline V gene has CDR1 SGHNT and CDR2 YENEEA. V shed 6 bases and J shed 4 bases, with 18 bases lying between them. The chain's CDR3 is CASRKAAGGVTEAFF. CDR3 DNA: TGTGCCAGCAGGAAAGCGGCAGGCGGGGTCACTGAAGCTTTCTTT. The variable domain in full, with the rest retrieved from reference TRBV11-3 and TRBJ1-1, is EAGVVQSPRYKIIEKKQPVAFWCNPISGHNTLYWYLQNLGQGPELLIRYENEEAVDDSQLPKDRFSAERLKGVDSTLKIQPAELGDSAVYLCASRKAAGGVTEAFFGQGTRLTVV.

This clonotype was recorded many times. The genes are TRBV7-2 and TRBJ2-7; weak D call: TRBD1 (6 bases). Germline CDR1 reads SGHTA; CDR2 reads FQGNSA. This CDR3 spans 13 amino acids. V lost 5 bases, J lost 2 bases, and 10 bases lay in between. The CDR3 reads CASSGQRAYEQYF. For the CDR3, the DNA is TGTGCCAGCAGCGGACAGAGAGCCTACGAGCAGTACTTC.

This clonotype was observed a handful of times. The J gene is TRBJ2-7, the V gene TRBV15; D is unclear. With 0 bases removed from V and 3 bases from J, the gap between germline ends came to 9 bases. The CDR3 runs to 14 residues. The germline V gene has CDR1 LNHNV and CDR2 YYDKDF (reference sequence). The CDR3 loop reads CATSRDIPGYEQYF. The CDR3 DNA sequence: TGTGCCACCAGCAGAGATATACCAGGCTACGAGCAGTACTTC.

Only a few counts were recorded for this clonotype. This sequence joins TRBV6-5 and TRBJ1-1, with D hard to call. Germline V gene sequence: CDR1 MNHEY, CDR2 SVGAGI. V was cut by 2 bases and J by 0 bases, with 13 bases left in between. The CDR3 length is 16 residues. The CDR3 spells CASSYGVLGLNTEAFF. In DNA form, the CDR3 reads TGTGCCAGCAGTTACGGGGTTCTAGGACTGAACACTGAAGCTTTCTTT.

With respect to this clonotype: Mismatch with germline at one junction end may stem from a read error. This chain links TRBV11-2 with TRBJ1-1; D gene uncertain. CDR1 SGHAT and CDR2 FQNNGV come from the germline V gene. The CDR3 has 14 residues. CDR3: CASSWRRENTKAFF. The CDR3 nucleotides read TGTGCCAGCAGCTGGCGGAGGGAGAACACTAAAGCTTTCTTT.

V gene TRBV24-1 combines with J gene TRBJ2-7; D gene ambiguous. Germline CDR1 reads KGHDR; CDR2 reads SFDVKD. Trimming left V 2 bases short and J 7 bases short, with 11 bases between. This CDR3 is built from 13 residues. Written as DNA, the CDR3 is TGTGCCACCAGTGATTCAAATAACGTGGAGCAGTACTTC. This encodes CATSDSNNVEQYF.

The rearrangement links TRBV2 to TRBJ1-1, with D perhaps matching TRBD1 (6 bases). Germline CDR1 is SNHLY and CDR2 is FYNNEI. V lost 6 bases and J lost 1, with 12 bases in between. This CDR3 region has 14 residues. CDR3 in DNA: TGTGCCAGCAGCCCGGGACACCAGAACACTGAAGCTTTCTTT. Protein: CASSPGHQNTEAFF.